These 6 T cell receptor beta chains came from one sample sequenced in a study of chemoradiotherapy in HPV16-positive cancers. Only in-frame clones appear in the TCRdb table, and some are missing; sequencing was by immunoSEQ multiplex PCR. The table records some 9,600 clones, roughly 83% of them present only once. Sequenced material: blood, taken from a patient who underwent chemoradiotherapy. These TCRs come from a human donor with HPV-associated anogenital cancer.

This clone turned up a few times. V gene TRBV5-5 combines with J gene TRBJ1-2; no reliable D call. The CDR3 loop spans 17 amino acids. Germline V gene data show CDR1 as SGHKS and CDR2 as YYEKEE (reference sequence). The V end was cut by 0 bases, the J end by 5 bases, with 20 bases between. CDR3 amino acids: CASSLDWSASNTYGYTF. DNA of the CDR3: TGTGCCAGCAGCTTGGATTGGAGCGCCTCGAATACTTATGGCTACACCTTC.

CDR3 in amino acids: CASSPGILYTSYEQYF. The CDR3 DNA reads TGCGCCAGCAGCCCTGGAATTCTCTATACCTCCTACGAGCAGTACTTC. This rearrangement joins TRBV4-1 to TRBJ2-7; the D is unclear. With 4 bases removed from V and 0 bases from J, the gap between germline ends came to 16 bases. Germline values: CDR1 MGHRA, CDR2 YSYEKL. The CDR3 is 16 residues long.

V gene TRBV19 combines with J gene TRBJ2-6, with a possible D match to TRBD2 (5 bases). This CDR3 contains 17 residues. Germline loops: CDR1 LNHDA, CDR2 SQIVND (reference sequence). Trimming shortened V by 9 bases and J by 0 bases, and 18 bases separated the two germline ends. The CDR3 sequence: CARGREVPPSGANVLTF. CDR3 nucleotide sequence: TGTGCCAGAGGGAGAGAGGTCCCCCCCTCTGGGGCCAACGTCCTGACTTTC. Full variable domain (outside the CDR3, taken from reference TRBV19 and TRBJ2-6): DGGITQSPKYLFRKEGQNVTLSCEQNLNHDAMYWYRQDPGQGLRLIYYSQIVNDFQKGDIAEGYSVSREKKESFPLTVTSAQKNPTAFYLCARGREVPPSGANVLTFGAGSRLTVL.

The chain joins TRBV6-5 to TRBJ2-3; D not certain. Germline CDR1 MNHEY, CDR2 SVGAGI. V was clipped by 2 bases and J by 2 bases, with 11 bases between them. This CDR3 has 15 residues. The CDR3 sequence: CASSYGASSTDTQYF. The DNA of the CDR3 is TGTGCCAGCAGTTACGGAGCGTCGTCCACAGATACGCAGTATTTT.

This chain joins TRBV6-6 and TRBJ1-1; 8 nucleotides match TRBD1. With 2 bases clipped from V and 5 bases from J, the junction kept 4 bases outside the gene matches. Germline V CDR1 and CDR2: MNHNY, SVGAGI (reference sequence). This CDR3 is 14 amino acids long. The CDR3 protein is CASSYPTGGTEAFF. The CDR3, as DNA: TGTGCCAGCAGTTACCCTACAGGGGGAACTGAAGCTTTCTTT.

This sequence joins TRBV6-1 and TRBJ2-1, with no clear D. The CDR3 has 15 amino acids. V lost 6 bases to trimming and J lost 0 bases, with 12 bases between them. Germline V gene data show CDR1 as MNHNS and CDR2 as SASEGT. CDR3 nucleotides: TGTGCCAGCAGCGCCGACGGAAACTCCTACAATGAGCAGTTCTTC. As protein: CASSADGNSYNEQFF.